This T cell receptor beta chain appears in the sequencing data of a study of cytomegalovirus exposure and HLA in healthy donors. Study-level findings and limits: Analyses of presence/absence relied on an assumption of roughly uniform sequencing depth across donors. Later analysis showed TCR association rates varying by HLA locus, highest for DRB1 and lowest for HLA-C. Common viral pathogens were later found to be apparently linked to several of the most significant clusters.

The study ran its PCR with 60 Vbeta and 13 Jbeta primers. Produced via immunoSEQ multiplex PCR; TCRdb's table is partial and in-frame only. The sample holds 100,000 to 150,000 clones; about 16% are singletons and the top ten take 1.9%. Germline lookup yields CDR1 MNHNY and CDR2 SVGAGI (reference sequence). The CDR3 is 14 amino acids. V was cut by 3 bases and J by 5 bases, with 13 bases left in between. As regards this clone: Its specificity is unknown.

V and J are TRBV6-6 and TRBJ2-5; D may be TRBD1 (6 bases). Material for sequencing was PBMCs. The source is a woman aged 18-30 years in good health and CMV-seronegative. The DNA for the CDR3 is TGTGCCAGCAGTTATTCAACAGGGATGGAGACCCAGTACTTC. It translates to CASSYSTGMETQYF.